The 10 T cell receptor beta chains below come from one sample, sequenced in a study of identical twins. TCRdb reprocessed the 5' RACE reads with MiXCR, giving one entry per CDR3 protein. The sample carries approximately 350,000 distinct CDR3 sequences, about 12% recorded once. Another study also made use of these data, one on yellow fever vaccine responses in identical twins.

The source material was CD8+ T cells sorted from blood. The receptors stem from a young woman in good health.

This clonotype was observed at least ten times. The CDR3 region has the DNA TGTGCCAGCACCCTGTCAGGGAACGGTGGCTACACCTTC. This encodes CASTLSGNGGYTF. The rearrangement joins TRBV25-1 to TRBJ1-2; possibly TRBD1 for D (5 bases). Germline V CDR1 and CDR2: MGHDK, SYGVNS. There are 13 residues in the CDR3. The germline V and J ends were trimmed by 7 bases and 7 bases, with 16 bases remaining between them.

The J gene is TRBJ2-1, the V gene TRBV12-3 or TRBV12-4; D might be TRBD2 (6 bases). The V end lost 3 bases, the J end lost 7 bases, and 13 bases lay between the germline ends. This CDR3 spans 14 amino acids. CDR3 DNA: TGTGCCAGCAGTTTTGGCGGGATAAATAATGAGCAGTTCTTC. Amino acids: CASSFGGINNEQFF.

A few counts support this clonotype. V is TRBV12-3 or TRBV12-4 and J is TRBJ1-2; TRBD1 is a possible D gene (5 bases). Between the trimmed V and J ends, which lost 5 bases and 5 bases, there was a span of 12 bases. This CDR3 is built from 13 residues. The DNA for the CDR3 is TGTGCCAGCAGTCCGACAGAGGGATATGGCTACACCTTC. It codes for CASSPTEGYGYTF.

The chain uses TRBV11-2 and TRBJ2-7; no clear D gene. The CDR3 extends over 14 amino acids. Trimming took 1 base from V and 3 from J, leaving 10 bases between them. CDR1 SGHAT and CDR2 FQNNGV come from the germline V gene. CDR3 residues: CASSLGLLDYEQYF. The CDR3 DNA follows: TGTGCCAGCAGCTTAGGGCTGCTGGACTACGAGCAGTACTTC.

This chain connects TRBV7-8 to TRBJ2-1, with D possibly being TRBD2 (6 bases). This CDR3 contains 15 residues. The germline V and J ends were trimmed by 0 bases and 3 bases, with 9 bases remaining between them. The germline gives CDR1 SGHVS, CDR2 FQNEAQ. Here the CDR3 DNA reads TGTGCCAGCAGCTTAGCGGGACTTTACTACAATGAGCAGTTCTTC. Translation: CASSLAGLYYNEQFF.

This clonotype was picked up a small number of times. The chain joins TRBV15 to TRBJ2-7; the D gene is possibly TRBD2 (6 bases). V was clipped by 1 base and J by 4 bases, with 14 bases between them. The CDR3 covers 15 residues. The germline CDR1 and CDR2 sequences are LNHNV and YYDKDF (reference sequence). The CDR3 protein is CATSRGTGVLYEQYV. CDR3 sequence (DNA): TGTGCCACCAGCAGAGGAACGGGGGTCTTATACGAGCAGTACGTC.

This clonotype was counted many times. V and J are TRBV29-1 and TRBJ1-1; TRBD1 might be the D (6 bases). V gave up 0 bases and J gave up 0 bases, with 14 bases separating them. The CDR3 runs to 16 residues. Germline CDR1 SQVTM, CDR2 ANQGSEA. Here the CDR3 DNA reads TGCAGCGTTGAAGACGTGAGGGGGACCATGAACACTGAAGCTTTCTTT. This sequence encodes CSVEDVRGTMNTEAFF.

The V and J genes are TRBV7-6 and TRBJ2-1; no clear D gene. CDR1 and CDR2 from the germline V gene are SGHVS and FNYEAQ. The CDR3 contains 13 residues. Trimming cost V 0 bases and J 7 bases, with 7 bases left between them. CDR3 DNA sequence: TGTGCCAGCAGCTTAGCGGCCCGGAATGAGCAGTTCTTC. Translated: CASSLAARNEQFF.

In regard to this clonotype: At one of its ends the junction is not consistent with the germline gene, which may arise from a read error. The chain links TRBV20-1 to TRBJ2-3, with D hard to call. Germline values: CDR1 DFQATT, CDR2 SNEGSKA (reference sequence). The CDR3 consists of 13 residues. The CDR3 sequence is CSAGELNTDTQYF. CDR3 bases: TGCAGTGCTGGAGAACTTAACACAGATACGCAGTATTTT.

This clonotype was picked up a small number of times. V is TRBV12-3 or TRBV12-4 and J is TRBJ1-1, with TRBD1 identical over 7 bases. V was clipped by 4 bases and J by 1 base; unmatched bases: 3. The CDR3 length is 14 residues. The CDR3 nucleotides read TGTGCCAGCAGTTCGACAGGGAGGAACACTGAAGCTTTCTTT. Protein: CASSSTGRNTEAFF.